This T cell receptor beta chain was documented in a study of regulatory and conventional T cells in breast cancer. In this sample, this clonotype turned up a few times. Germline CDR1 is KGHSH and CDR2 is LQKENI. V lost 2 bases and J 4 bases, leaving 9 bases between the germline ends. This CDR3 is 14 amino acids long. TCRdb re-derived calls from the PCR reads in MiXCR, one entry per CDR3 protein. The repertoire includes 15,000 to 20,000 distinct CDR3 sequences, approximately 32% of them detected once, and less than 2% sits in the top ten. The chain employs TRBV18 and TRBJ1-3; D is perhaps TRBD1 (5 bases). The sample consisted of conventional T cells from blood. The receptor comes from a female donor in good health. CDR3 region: CASSPKGIGNTIYF. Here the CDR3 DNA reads TGTGCCAGCTCACCAAAGGGGATCGGAAACACCATATATTTT.